This T cell receptor beta chain comes out of a study of T cell responses to AZD1222 COVID-19 vaccine. The protocol was immunoSEQ multiplex PCR, while the TCRdb copy is restricted to in-frame clones and leaves out a portion. The sample has under 130,000 clones, around 90% seen once. Notes on the study in general: Distributed over spike, vaccine-associated CD4 TCRs predominated at 160-218 and 743-854. There were mostly white British donors and more females than males, and clonal diversity was possibly underestimated. Baseline seropositives among AZD1222 recipients totaled only five to seven.

Remarks on this clone: Its antigen remains unidentified. The same CDR3 can be traced to other DNA sequences in this sample.

CDR1 LGHNA and CDR2 YSLEER come from the germline V gene. The CDR3 sequence is 15 residues long. V lost 0 bases, J lost 1 base, and 0 bases stayed unmatched. The gene calls are TRBV4-3 and TRBJ2-1; 7 bases are a match to TRBD2. Source: peripheral blood, taken on day 0 of AZD1222 vaccination. The sequence came from an adult in good health. The CDR3 reads CASSQEGGSYNEQFF. The CDR3 DNA reads as TGCGCCAGCAGCCAAGAGGGGGGGTCCTACAATGAGCAGTTCTTC.